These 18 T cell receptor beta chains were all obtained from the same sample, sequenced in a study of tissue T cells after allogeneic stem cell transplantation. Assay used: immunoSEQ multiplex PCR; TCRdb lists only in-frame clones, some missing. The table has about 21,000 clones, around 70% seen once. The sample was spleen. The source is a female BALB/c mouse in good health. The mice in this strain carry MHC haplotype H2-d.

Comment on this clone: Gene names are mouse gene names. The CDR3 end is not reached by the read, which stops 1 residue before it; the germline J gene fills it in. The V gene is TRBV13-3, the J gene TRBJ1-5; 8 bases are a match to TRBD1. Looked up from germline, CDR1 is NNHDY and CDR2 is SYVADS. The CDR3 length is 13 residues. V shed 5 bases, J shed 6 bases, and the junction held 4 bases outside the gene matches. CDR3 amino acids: CASRPGQGQAPLF. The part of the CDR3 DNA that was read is TGTGCCAGCAGACCCGGACAGGGCCAGGCTCCGCTT. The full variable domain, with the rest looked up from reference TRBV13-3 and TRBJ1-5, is EAAVTQSPRSKVAVTGGKVTLSCHQTNNHDYMYWYRQDTGHGLRLIHYSYVADSTEKGDIPDGYKASRPSQENFSLILELASLSQTAVYFCASRPGQGQAPLFGEGTRLSVL.

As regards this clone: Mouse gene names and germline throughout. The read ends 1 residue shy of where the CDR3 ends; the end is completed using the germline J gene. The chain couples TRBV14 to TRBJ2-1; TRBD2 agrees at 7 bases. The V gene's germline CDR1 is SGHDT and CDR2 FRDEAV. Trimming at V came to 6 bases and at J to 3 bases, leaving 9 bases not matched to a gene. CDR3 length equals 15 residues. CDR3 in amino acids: CASTPPLGLYAEQFF. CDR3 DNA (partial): TGTGCCAGCACTCCCCCACTGGGGCTCTATGCTGAGCAGTTC.

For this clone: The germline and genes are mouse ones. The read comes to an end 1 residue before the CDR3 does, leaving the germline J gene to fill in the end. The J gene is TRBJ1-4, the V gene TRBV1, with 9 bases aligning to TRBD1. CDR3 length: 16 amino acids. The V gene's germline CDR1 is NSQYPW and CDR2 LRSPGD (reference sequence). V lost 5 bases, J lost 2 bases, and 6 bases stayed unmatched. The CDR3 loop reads CTCSMTGTGSNERLFF. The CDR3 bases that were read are TGCACCTGCAGTATGACCGGGACAGGGTCCAACGAAAGATTATTT.

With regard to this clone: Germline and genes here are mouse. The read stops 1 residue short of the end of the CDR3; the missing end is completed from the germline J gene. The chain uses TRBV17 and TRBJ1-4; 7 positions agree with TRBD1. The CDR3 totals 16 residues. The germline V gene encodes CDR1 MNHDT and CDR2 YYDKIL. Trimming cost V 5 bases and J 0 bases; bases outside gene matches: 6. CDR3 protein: CASSSGQSFSNERLFF. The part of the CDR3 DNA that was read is TGTGCTAGCAGTTCGGGACAGTCCTTTTCCAACGAAAGATTATTT.

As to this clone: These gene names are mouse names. Partial CDR3 DNA: TGTGCCAGCAGCTCGGGACAGACCCCCTATGAACAGTAC. Its protein is CASSSGQTPYEQY. The complete CDR3 protein is CASSSGQTPYEQYF. The gene calls are TRBV3 and TRBJ2-7; 7 bases align to TRBD1. The CDR3 end is not reached by the read, which stops 1 residue before it; the germline J gene fills it in. The J segment lost 2 bases and the V segment lost 4 bases, leaving 5 bases of the junction unmatched. From germline, CDR1 is SNHLY and CDR2 FYNGKV (reference sequence). The CDR3 sequence is 14 residues long.

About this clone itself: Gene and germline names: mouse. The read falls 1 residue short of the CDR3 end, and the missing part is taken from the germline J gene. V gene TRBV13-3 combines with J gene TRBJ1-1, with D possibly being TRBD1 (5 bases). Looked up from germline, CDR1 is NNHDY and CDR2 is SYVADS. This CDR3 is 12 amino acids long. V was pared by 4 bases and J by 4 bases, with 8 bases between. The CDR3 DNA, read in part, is TGTGCCAGCAGTCCAGGGAGCACAGAAGTCTTC. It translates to CASSPGSTEVF. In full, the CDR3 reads CASSPGSTEVFF.

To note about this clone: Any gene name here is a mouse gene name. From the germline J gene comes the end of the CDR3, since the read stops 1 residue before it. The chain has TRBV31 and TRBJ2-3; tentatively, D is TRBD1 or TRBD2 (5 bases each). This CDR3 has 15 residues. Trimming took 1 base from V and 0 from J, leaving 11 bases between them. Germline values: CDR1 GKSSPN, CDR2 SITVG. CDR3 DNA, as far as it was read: TGTGCCTGGAGTCCAGGTGGGGCTAGTGCAGAAACGCTGTAT. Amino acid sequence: CAWSPGGASAETLY. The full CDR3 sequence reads CAWSPGGASAETLYF.

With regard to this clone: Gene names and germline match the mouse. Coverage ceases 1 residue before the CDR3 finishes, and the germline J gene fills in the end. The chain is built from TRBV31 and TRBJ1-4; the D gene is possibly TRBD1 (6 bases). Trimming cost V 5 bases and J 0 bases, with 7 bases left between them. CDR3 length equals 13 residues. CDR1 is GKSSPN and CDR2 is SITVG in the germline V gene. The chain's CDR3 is CAWGTFSNERLFF. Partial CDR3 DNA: TGTGCCTGGGGGACATTTTCCAACGAAAGATTATTT.

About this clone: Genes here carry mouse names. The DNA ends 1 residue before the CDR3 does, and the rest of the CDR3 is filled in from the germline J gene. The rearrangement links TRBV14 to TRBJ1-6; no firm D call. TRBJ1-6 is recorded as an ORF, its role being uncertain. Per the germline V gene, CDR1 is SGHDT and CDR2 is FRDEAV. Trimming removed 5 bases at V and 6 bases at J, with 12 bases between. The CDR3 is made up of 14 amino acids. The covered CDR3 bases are TGTGCCAGCAGCCCCGAAGGGATTAATTCGCCCCTCTAC. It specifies CASSPEGINSPLY. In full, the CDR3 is CASSPEGINSPLYF.

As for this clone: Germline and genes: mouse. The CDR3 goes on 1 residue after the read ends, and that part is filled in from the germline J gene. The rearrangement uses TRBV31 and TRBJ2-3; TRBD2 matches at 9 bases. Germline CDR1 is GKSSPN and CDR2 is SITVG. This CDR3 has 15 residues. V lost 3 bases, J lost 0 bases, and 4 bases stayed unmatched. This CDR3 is CAWSPTGGSAETLYF. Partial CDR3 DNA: TGTGCCTGGAGCCCGACTGGGGGTAGTGCAGAAACGCTGTAT.

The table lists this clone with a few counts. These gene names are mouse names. The sequenced CDR3 bases are TGTGCCAGCATCCGGGACATAAATTCTGGAAATACGCTCTAT. Its translation: CASIRDINSGNTLY. The CDR3 as a whole reads CASIRDINSGNTLYF. The V and J genes are TRBV13-3 and TRBJ1-3; D possibly corresponds to TRBD1 (6 bases). The read comes to an end 1 residue before the CDR3 does, leaving the germline J gene to fill in the end. The CDR3 spans 15 residues. The ends were cut back, 6 bases at V and 0 bases at J, with 13 bases in the middle. The germline V gene has CDR1 NNHDY and CDR2 SYVADS. Variable domain in full (rest from reference TRBV13-3 and TRBJ1-3): EAAVTQSPRSKVAVTGGKVTLSCHQTNNHDYMYWYRQDTGHGLRLIHYSYVADSTEKGDIPDGYKASRPSQENFSLILELASLSQTAVYFCASIRDINSGNTLYFGEGSRLIVV.

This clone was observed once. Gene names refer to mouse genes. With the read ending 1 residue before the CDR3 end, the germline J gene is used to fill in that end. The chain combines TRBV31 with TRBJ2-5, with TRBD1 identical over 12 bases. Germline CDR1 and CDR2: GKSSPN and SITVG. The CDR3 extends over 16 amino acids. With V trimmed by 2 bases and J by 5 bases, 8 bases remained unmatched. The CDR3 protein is CAWSGRDRGPPDTQYF. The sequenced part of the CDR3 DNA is TGTGCCTGGAGTGGCCGGGACAGGGGGCCGCCAGACACCCAGTAC. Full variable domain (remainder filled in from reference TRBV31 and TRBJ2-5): AQTIHQWPVAEIKAVGSPLSLGCTIKGKSSPNLYWYWQATGGTLQQLFYSITVGQVESVVQLNLSASRPKDDQFILSTEKLLLSHSGFYLCAWSGRDRGPPDTQYFGPGTRLLVL.

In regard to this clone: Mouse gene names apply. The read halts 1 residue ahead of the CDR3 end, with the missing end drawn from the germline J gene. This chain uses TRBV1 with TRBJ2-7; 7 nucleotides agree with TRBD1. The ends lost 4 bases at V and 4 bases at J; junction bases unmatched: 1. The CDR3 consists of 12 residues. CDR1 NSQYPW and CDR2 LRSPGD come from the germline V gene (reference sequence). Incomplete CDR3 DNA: TGCACCTGCAGTGGGGGACAGTATGAACAGTAC. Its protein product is CTCSGGQYEQY. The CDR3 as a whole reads CTCSGGQYEQYF.

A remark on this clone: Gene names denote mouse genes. CDR3: CASGGTGVLYNSPLYF. The sequenced CDR3 bases are TGTGCCAGCGGGGGGACAGGGGTCCTTTATAATTCGCCCCTCTAC. The chain uses TRBV13-2 and TRBJ1-6; 10 positions agree with TRBD1. The CDR3 end falls 1 residue outside the read, so it is completed with the germline J gene. TRBJ1-6 belongs to the ORF category, with a function that is uncertain. CDR3 size: 16 residues. V lost 5 bases, J lost 4 bases, and 6 bases stayed unmatched. Germline V gene lookup returns CDR1 NNHNN and CDR2 SYGAGS (reference sequence).

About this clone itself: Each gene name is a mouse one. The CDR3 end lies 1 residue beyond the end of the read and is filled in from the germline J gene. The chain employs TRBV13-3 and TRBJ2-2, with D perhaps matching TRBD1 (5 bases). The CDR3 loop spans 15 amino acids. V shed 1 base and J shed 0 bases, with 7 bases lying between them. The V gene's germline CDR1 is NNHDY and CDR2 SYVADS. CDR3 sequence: CASSDQGANTGQLYF. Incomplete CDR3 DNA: TGTGCCAGCAGTGATCAGGGAGCAAACACCGGGCAGCTCTAC.

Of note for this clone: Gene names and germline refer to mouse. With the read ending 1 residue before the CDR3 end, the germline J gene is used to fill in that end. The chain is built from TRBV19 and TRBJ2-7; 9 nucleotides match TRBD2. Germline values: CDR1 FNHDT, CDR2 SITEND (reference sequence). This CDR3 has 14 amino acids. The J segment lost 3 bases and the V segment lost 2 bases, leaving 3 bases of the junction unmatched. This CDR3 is CASSIRTGVYEQYF. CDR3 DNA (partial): TGTGCCAGCAGTATTAGGACTGGGGTCTATGAACAGTAC. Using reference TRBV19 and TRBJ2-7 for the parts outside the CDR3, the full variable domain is GGIITQTPKFLIGQEGQKLTLKCQQNFNHDTMYWYRQDSGKGLRLIYYSITENDLQKGDLSEGYDASREKKSSFSLTVTSAQKNEMAVFLCASSIRTGVYEQYFGPGTRLTVL.

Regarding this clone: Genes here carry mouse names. The covered CDR3 bases are TGTGCCAGCAGTGATTGGGGGGTCTTCTCCTATGAACAGTAC. As protein: CASSDWGVFSYEQY. The full CDR3 protein is CASSDWGVFSYEQYF. The chain couples TRBV13-3 to TRBJ2-7; 7 bases fit TRBD2. The CDR3 goes on 1 residue after the read ends, and that part is filled in from the germline J gene. This CDR3 is built from 15 residues. CDR1 and CDR2 (germline): NNHDY, SYVADS. The V segment lost 1 base and the J segment 0 bases; nucleotides outside the gene matches: 4.

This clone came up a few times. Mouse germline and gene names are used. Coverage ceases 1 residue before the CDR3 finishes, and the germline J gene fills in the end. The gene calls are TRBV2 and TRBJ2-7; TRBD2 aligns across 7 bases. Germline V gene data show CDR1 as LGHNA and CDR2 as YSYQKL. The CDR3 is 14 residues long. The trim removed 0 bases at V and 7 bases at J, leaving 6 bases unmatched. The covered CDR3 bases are TGTGCCAGCAGCCAAGATTTGGGGGGTGGGGAACAGTAC. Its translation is CASSQDLGGGEQY. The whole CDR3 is CASSQDLGGGEQYF.